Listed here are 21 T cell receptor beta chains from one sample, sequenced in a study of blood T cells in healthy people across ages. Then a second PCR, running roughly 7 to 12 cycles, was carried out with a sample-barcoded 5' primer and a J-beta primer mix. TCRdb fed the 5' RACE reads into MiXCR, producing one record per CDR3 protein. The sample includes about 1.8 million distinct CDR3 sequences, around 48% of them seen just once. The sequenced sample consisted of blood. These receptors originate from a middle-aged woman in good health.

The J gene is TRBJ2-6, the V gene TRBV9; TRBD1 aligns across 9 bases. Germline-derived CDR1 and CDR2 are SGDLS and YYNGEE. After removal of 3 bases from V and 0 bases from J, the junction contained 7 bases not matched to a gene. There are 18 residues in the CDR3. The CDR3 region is CASSGRTGAISGANVLTF. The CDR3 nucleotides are TGTGCCAGCAGCGGCAGGACAGGGGCTATCTCTGGGGCCAACGTCCTGACTTTC.

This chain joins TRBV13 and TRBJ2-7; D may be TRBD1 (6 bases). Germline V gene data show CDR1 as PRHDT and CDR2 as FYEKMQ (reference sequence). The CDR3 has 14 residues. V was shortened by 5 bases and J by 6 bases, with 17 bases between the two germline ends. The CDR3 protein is CASSPPDRTGEQYF. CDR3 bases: TGTGCCAGCAGCCCCCCGGACAGAACGGGCGAGCAGTACTTC.

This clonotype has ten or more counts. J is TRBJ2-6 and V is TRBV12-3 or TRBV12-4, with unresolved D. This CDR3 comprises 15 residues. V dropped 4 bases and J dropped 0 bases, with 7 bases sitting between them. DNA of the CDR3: TGTGCCAGCAGTTCGACGGACTCTGGGGCCAACGTCCTGACTTTC. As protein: CASSSTDSGANVLTF.

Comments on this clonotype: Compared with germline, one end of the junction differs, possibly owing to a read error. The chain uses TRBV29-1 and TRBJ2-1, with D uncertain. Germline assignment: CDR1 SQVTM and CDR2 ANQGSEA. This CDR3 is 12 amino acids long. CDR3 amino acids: CSVERVYSEQFF. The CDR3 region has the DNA TGCAGCGTTGAAAGAGTGTACAGTGAGCAGTTCTTC.

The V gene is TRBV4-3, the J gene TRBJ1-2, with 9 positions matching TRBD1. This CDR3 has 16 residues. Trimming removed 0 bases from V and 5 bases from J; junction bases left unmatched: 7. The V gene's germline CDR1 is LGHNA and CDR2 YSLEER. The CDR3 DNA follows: TGCGCCAGCAGCCAAGATAGCGGACAGGGGCGTTATGGCTACACCTTC. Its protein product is CASSQDSGQGRYGYTF.

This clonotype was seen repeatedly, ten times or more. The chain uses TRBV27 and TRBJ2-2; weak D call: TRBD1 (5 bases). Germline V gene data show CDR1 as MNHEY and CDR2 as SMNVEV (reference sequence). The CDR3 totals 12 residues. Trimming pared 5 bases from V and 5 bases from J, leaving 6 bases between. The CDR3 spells CASSKGTGELFF. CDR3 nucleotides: TGTGCCAGCAGTAAGGGGACCGGGGAGCTGTTTTTT.

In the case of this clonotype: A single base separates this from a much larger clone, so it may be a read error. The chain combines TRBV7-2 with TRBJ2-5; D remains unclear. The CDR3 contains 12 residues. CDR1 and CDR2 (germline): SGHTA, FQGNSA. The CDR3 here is CAGSAYQETQYF. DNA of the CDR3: TGTGCCGGCAGCGCCTACCAAGAGACCCAGTACTTC.

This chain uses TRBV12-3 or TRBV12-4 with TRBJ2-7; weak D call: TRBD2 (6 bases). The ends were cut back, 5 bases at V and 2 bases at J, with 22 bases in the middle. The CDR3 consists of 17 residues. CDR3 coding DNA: TGTGCCAGCAGTCCACTCCGGGGGAAGTTCCCTCCCTACGAGCAGTACTTC. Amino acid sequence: CASSPLRGKFPPYEQYF.

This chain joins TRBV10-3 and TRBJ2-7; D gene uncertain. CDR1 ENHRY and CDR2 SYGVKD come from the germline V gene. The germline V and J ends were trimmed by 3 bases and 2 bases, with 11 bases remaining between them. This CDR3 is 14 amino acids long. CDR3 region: CAISDRPGTYEQYF. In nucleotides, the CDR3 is TGTGCCATCAGTGACAGGCCCGGCACCTACGAGCAGTACTTC.

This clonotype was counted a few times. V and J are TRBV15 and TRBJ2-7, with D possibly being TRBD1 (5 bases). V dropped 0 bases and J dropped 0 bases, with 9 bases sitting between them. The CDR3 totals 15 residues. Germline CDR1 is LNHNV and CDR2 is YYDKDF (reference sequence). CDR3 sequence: CATSRDTGSSYEQYF. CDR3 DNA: TGTGCCACCAGCAGAGATACAGGCAGCTCCTACGAGCAGTACTTC. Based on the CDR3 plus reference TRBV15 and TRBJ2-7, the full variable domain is DAMVIQNPRYQVTQFGKPVTLSCSQTLNHNVMYWYQQKSSQAPKLLFHYYDKDFNNEADTPDNFQSRRPNTSFCFLDIRSPGLGDTAMYLCATSRDTGSSYEQYFGPGTRLTVT.

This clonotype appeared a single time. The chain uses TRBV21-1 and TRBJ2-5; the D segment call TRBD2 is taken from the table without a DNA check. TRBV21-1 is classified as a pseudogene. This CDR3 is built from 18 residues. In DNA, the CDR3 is TGTGCCAGCAGCAAAAGCGAACTAGCGGGGAGTACCCAAGAGACCCAGTACTTC. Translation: CASSKSELAGSTQETQYF.

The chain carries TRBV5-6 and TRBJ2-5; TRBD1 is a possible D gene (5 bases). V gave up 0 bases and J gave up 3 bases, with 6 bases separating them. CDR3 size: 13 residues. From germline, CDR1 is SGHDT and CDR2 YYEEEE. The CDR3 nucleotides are TGTGCCAGCAGCTTGGTGGACAAAGAGACCCAGTACTTC. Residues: CASSLVDKETQYF.

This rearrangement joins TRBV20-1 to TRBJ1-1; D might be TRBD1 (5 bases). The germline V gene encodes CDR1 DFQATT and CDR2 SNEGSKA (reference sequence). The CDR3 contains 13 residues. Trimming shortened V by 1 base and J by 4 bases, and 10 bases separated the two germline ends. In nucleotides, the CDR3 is TGCAGTGCTAGAGCGGGGCTTGGCACTGAAGCTTTCTTT. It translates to CSARAGLGTEAFF.

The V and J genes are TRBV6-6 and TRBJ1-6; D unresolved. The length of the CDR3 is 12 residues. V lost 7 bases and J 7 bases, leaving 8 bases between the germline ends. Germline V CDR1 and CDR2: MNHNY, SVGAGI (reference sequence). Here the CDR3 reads CASMDGNSPLHF. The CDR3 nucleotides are TGTGCCAGCATGGATGGGAATTCACCCCTCCACTTT.

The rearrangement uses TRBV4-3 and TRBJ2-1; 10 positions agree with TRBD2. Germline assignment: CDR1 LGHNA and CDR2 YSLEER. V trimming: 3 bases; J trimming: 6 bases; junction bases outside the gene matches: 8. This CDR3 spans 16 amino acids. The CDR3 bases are TGCGCCAGCAGCCAGCTGCTAGCGGGGGTCCTCAATGAGCAGTTCTTC. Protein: CASSQLLAGVLNEQFF.

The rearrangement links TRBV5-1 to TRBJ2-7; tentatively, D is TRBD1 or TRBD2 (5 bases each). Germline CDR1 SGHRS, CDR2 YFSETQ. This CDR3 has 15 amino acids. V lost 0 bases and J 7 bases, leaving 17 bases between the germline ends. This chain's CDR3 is CASSLVGAGTGEQYF. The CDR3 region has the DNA TGCGCCAGCAGCTTGGTCGGGGCAGGGACGGGGGAGCAGTACTTC.

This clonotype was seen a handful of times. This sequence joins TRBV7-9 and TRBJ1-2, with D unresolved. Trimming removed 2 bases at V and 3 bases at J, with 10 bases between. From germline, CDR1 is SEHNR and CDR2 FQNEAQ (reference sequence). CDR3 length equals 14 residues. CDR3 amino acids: CASSLPGVHYGYTF. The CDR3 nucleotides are TGTGCCAGCAGCTTACCAGGCGTCCACTATGGCTACACCTTC.

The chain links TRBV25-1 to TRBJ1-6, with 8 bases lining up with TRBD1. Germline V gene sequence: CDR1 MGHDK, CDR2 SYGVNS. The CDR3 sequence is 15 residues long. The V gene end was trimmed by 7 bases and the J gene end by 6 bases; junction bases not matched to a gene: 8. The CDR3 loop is CASNARTGTNSPLHF. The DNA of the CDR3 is TGTGCCAGCAACGCCCGGACAGGGACTAATTCACCCCTCCACTTT.

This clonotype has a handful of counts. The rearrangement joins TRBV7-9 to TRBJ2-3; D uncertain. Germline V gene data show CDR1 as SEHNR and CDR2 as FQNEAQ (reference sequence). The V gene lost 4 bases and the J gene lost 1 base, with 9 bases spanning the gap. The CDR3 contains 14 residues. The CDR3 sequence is CASSSLDGTDTQYF. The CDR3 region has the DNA TGTGCCAGCAGCTCCCTTGATGGCACAGATACGCAGTATTTT.

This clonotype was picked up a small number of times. DNA of the CDR3: TGCAGTGCTATACCTCCGGGACAGGGCTACACCTTC. Translating it yields CSAIPPGQGYTF. The chain carries TRBV20-1 and TRBJ1-2; 7 bases are shared with TRBD1. CDR1 is DFQATT and CDR2 is SNEGSKA in the germline V gene (reference sequence). Trimming at V came to 4 bases and at J to 8 bases, leaving 7 bases not matched to a gene. The CDR3 is made up of 12 amino acids.

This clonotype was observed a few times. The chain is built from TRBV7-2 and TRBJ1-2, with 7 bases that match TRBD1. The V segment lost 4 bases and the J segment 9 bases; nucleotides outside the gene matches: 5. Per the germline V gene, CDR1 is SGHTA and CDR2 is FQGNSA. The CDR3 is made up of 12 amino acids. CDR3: CASSSPDRRYTF. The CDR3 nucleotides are TGTGCCAGCAGCTCGCCGGACAGGCGCTACACCTTC.